This T cell receptor (beta chain) derives from a study of T-cell reconstitution after alpha-beta-depleted transplantation in children. Preparation of the TCRbeta library was carried out with unique molecular identifiers. TCRdb analysed the PCR reads with MiXCR anew, one entry per CDR3 protein. The sample shows 300,000 or so distinct CDR3 sequences, around 25% of them seen only once. Notes on the study in general: A year post-transplant, T-cell counts and diversity derived mostly from newly produced T cells. Where some patients showed high TCRbeta diversity at day 60, it came from recipient T cells and thymic progenitors that had survived. Several hundred expanded graft clones reportedly were the source of alpha-beta T cells about two months after transplant.

As regards this clonotype: Its matching antigen is unknown.

The source material was PBMCs, mostly from graft donor cells, sampled 180 days after TCRalphabeta/CD19-depleted stem cell transplant. This TCR came from a male patient younger than 18 who had a stem cell transplant for acute lymphoblastic leukemia, so the T cells may come from the graft donor.

The chain's CDR3 is CASSSGKRYEQYF. DNA of the CDR3: TGTGCCAGCAGCTCCGGGAAACGCTACGAGCAGTACTTC. The chain links TRBV7-9 to TRBJ2-7; TRBD2 is a possible D gene (5 bases). V dropped 4 bases and J dropped 3 bases, with 10 bases sitting between them. Germline-derived CDR1 and CDR2 are SEHNR and FQNEAQ (reference sequence). This CDR3 comprises 13 residues.